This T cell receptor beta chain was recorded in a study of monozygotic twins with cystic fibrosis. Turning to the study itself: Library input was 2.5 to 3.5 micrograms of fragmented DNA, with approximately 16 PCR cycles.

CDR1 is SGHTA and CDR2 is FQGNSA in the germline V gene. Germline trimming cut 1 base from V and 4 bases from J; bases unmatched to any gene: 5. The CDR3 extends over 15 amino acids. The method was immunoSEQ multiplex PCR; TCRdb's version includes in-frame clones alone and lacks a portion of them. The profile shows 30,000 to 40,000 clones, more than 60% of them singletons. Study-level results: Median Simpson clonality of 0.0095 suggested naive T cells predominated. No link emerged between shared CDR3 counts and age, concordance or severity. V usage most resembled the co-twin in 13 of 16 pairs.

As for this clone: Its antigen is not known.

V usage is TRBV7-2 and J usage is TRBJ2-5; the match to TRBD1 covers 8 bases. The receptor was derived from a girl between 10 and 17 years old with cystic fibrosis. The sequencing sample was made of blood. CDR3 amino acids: CASSLGTGWRETQYF. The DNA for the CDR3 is TGTGCCAGCAGCTTAGGGACAGGGTGGCGAGAGACCCAGTACTTC.